The next 11 T cell receptor beta chains were all read from a single sample in a study of OX40 agonist ivuxolimab in advanced cancers. Library prep was done by the immunoSEQ multiplex PCR assay. Not all clones reach the TCRdb copy of this immuneACCESS table, which keeps in-frame sequences only. Checked studies attribute under half of the gap to unresolved V genes and leave the rest unexplained. The sample data list under 85,000 clones, and 87% of these were observed just once. The top ten constitute less than 0.25% of the sample. This specimen was CD4+ or CD8+ T cells sorted from blood, taken in a trial of the OX40 agonist ivuxolimab. The receptors originated from an adult with an advanced solid tumor such as melanoma, head and neck, liver or kidney cancer.

J is TRBJ2-5 and V is TRBV4-2; maybe TRBD2 (6 bases). The CDR3 is 14 amino acids. Germline V gene sequence: CDR1 LGHNA, CDR2 YNFKEQ. V was cut by 0 bases and J by 5 bases, with 10 bases left in between. CDR3 coding DNA: TGTGCCAGCAGCCAAGATCTTGGGAGGGAGACCCAGTACTTC. Translation: CASSQDLGRETQYF.

The J gene is TRBJ2-1, the V gene TRBV9, with 8 bases fitting TRBD2. The CDR3 has 15 residues. The V segment lost 3 bases and the J segment 0 bases; nucleotides outside the gene matches: 2. Germline-derived CDR1 and CDR2 are SGDLS and YYNGEE. The CDR3 DNA follows: TGTGCCAGCAGCGCAAGCGGGAGCTCCTACAATGAGCAGTTCTTC. It yields the protein CASSASGSSYNEQFF.

The chain joins TRBV19 to TRBJ2-7; tentatively, D is TRBD2 (7 bases). Germline lookup yields CDR1 LNHDA and CDR2 SQIVND (reference sequence). The CDR3 has 17 amino acids. V gave up 5 bases and J gave up 2 bases, with 22 bases separating them. As DNA, the CDR3 is TGTGCCAGTAGTCCCGGCGGGGGCCTAGCGGAGGCCTACGAGCAGTACTTC. Translation: CASSPGGGLAEAYEQYF.

This clone was recorded a few times. V and J are TRBV18 and TRBJ1-1; D not resolved. The V end lost 5 bases, the J end lost 5 bases, and 15 bases lay between the germline ends. The CDR3 has 14 residues. CDR1 and CDR2 from the germline V gene are KGHSH and LQKENI. CDR3 bases: TGTGCCAGCTCAGAGCTCAAGAGTAGAACTGAAGCTTTCTTT. It specifies CASSELKSRTEAFF.

The rearrangement links TRBV6-1 to TRBJ2-3; weak D call: TRBD2 (5 bases). Germline CDR1 reads MNHNS; CDR2 reads SASEGT. The CDR3 has 13 residues. V was shortened by 2 bases and J by 6 bases, with 9 bases between the two germline ends. The CDR3 coding sequence is TGTGCCAGCAGTGAAACAGTAGCGGATACGCAGTATTTT. It specifies CASSETVADTQYF.

The gene calls are TRBV11-3 and TRBJ2-7, with TRBD1 matching 8 bases. The germline V gene encodes CDR1 SGHNT and CDR2 YENEEA. The CDR3 consists of 16 residues. The trim removed 3 bases at V and 2 bases at J, leaving 9 bases unmatched. The CDR3 sequence: CASSFGRDRRTYEQYF. CDR3 bases: TGTGCCAGCAGCTTCGGCCGGGACAGGCGGACCTACGAGCAGTACTTC.

This rearrangement joins TRBV11-3 to TRBJ2-3, with TRBD2 matching 9 bases. The CDR3 contains 17 residues. The germline gives CDR1 SGHNT, CDR2 YENEEA. V was clipped by 5 bases and J by 1 base; unmatched bases: 10. CDR3 in DNA: TGTGCCAGCAGCCTCCCCTGGGCGGGGGGGGGCACAGATACGCAGTATTTT. Amino acids: CASSLPWAGGGTDTQYF.

The chain recombines TRBV9 with TRBJ2-7; possible D gene TRBD2, 5 bases. Deletions cut 0 bases from V and 3 bases from J, with 13 bases between. The CDR3 consists of 15 residues. The V gene's germline CDR1 is SGDLS and CDR2 YYNGEE. In nucleotides, the CDR3 is TGTGCCAGCAGCGTAGGACCTGACGGACTCTACGAGCAGTACTTC. Translation gives CASSVGPDGLYEQYF. Filled out from reference TRBV9 and TRBJ2-7, the complete variable domain reads DSGVTQTPKHLITATGQRVTLRCSPRSGDLSVYWYQQSLDQGLQFLIQYYNGEERAKGNILERFSAQQFPDLHSELNLSSLELGDSALYFCASSVGPDGLYEQYFGPGTRLTVT.

This clone was seen a single time. The V and J genes are TRBV5-1 and TRBJ1-4, with D maybe TRBD1 (6 bases). V was pared by 3 bases and J by 7 bases, with 16 bases between. The germline V gene has CDR1 SGHRS and CDR2 YFSETQ. The CDR3 covers 15 residues. The CDR3: CASSSTGALGEKLFF. The CDR3 coding sequence is TGCGCCAGCAGCTCTACGGGGGCGTTAGGTGAAAAACTGTTTTTT.

The chain links TRBV5-4 to TRBJ1-1; no clear D. The length of the CDR3 is 16 residues. Trimming removed 0 bases at V and 1 base at J, with 13 bases between. Germline CDR1 and CDR2: SGHNT and YYREEE (reference sequence). The CDR3 reads CASSLELGARNTEAFF. The CDR3 DNA is TGTGCCAGCAGCTTGGAACTGGGAGCAAGGAACACTGAAGCTTTCTTT.

The rearrangement links TRBV6-5 to TRBJ1-6; no clear D gene. Germline V gives CDR1 MNHEY, CDR2 SVGAGI. With 2 bases removed from V and 7 bases from J, the gap between germline ends came to 12 bases. The CDR3 runs 15 residues. As DNA, the CDR3 is TGTGCCAGCAGTTACCAGCCGGGAGGAAATTCACCCCTCCACTTT. As protein: CASSYQPGGNSPLHF.